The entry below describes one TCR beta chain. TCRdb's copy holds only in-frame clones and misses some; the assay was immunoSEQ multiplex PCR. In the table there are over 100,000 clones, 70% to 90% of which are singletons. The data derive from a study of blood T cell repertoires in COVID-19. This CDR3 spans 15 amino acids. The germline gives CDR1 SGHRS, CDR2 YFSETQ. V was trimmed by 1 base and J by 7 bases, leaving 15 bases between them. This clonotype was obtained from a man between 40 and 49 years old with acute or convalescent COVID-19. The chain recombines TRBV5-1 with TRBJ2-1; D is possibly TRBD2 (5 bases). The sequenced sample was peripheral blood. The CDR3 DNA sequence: TGCGCCAGCAGCTTGTTAGTGAGCGGAGCAAATGAGCAGTTCTTC. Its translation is CASSLLVSGANEQFF.